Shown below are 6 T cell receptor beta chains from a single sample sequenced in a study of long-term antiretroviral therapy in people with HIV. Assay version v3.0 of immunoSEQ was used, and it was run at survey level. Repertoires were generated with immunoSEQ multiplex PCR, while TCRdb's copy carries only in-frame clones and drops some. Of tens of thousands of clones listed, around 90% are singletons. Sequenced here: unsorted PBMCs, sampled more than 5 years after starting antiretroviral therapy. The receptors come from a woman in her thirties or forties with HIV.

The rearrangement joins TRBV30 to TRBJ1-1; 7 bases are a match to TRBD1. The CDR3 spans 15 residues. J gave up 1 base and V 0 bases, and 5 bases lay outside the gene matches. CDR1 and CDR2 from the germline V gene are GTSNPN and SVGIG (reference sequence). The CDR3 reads CAWSVPDRTNTEAFF. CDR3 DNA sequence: TGTGCCTGGAGTGTACCGGACAGGACGAACACTGAAGCTTTCTTT.

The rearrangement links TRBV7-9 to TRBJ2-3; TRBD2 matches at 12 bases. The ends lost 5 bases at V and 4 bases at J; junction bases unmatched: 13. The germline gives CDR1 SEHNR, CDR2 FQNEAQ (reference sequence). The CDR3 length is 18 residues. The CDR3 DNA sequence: TGTGCCAGCAGCCCGGGGCTAGCGGGGGGGCCGCGGGCAGATACGCAGTATTTT. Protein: CASSPGLAGGPRADTQYF.

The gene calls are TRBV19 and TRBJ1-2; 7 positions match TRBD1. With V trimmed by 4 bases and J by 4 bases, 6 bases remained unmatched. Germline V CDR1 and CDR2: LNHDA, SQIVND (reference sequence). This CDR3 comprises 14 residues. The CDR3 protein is CASSTGGQLYGYTF. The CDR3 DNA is TGTGCCAGTAGTACCGGGGGACAGCTCTATGGCTACACCTTC. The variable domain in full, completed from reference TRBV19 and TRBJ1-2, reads DGGITQSPKYLFRKEGQNVTLSCEQNLNHDAMYWYRQDPGQGLRLIYYSQIVNDFQKGDIAEGYSVSREKKESFPLTVTSAQKNPTAFYLCASSTGGQLYGYTFGSGTRLTVV.

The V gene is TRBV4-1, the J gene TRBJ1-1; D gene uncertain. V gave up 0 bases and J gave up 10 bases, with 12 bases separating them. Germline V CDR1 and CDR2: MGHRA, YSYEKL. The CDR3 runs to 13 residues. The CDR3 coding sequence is TGCGCCAGCAGCCAAGAGATCCGGAGAGGAGCTTTCTTT. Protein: CASSQEIRRGAFF.

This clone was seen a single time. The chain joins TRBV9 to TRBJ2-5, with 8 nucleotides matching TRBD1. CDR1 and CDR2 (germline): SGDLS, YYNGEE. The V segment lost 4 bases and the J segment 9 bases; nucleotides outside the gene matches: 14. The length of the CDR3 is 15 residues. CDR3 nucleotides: TGTGCCAGCAGCATGACAGGGGCCGTGATAGGGGCCCAGTACTTC. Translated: CASSMTGAVIGAQYF.

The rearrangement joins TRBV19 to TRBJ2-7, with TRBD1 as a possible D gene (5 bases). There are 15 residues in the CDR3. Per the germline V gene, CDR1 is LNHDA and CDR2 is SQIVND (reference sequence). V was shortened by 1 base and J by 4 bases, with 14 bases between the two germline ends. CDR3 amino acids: CASSIARQGIYEQYF. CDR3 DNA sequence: TGTGCCAGTAGTATAGCGCGCCAGGGAATATACGAGCAGTACTTC.